The 5 T cell receptor beta chains reported below all come from one sample, sequenced in a study of blood T cell repertoires in COVID-19 (dated by TCRdb to 2019 to 2021). The method was the immunoSEQ multiplex PCR assay. TCRdb took this table from immuneACCESS and kept in-frame rearrangements with V and J called. Such tables lack part of the clones; where checked against another copy, unresolved V genes explain under half of the gap, and the rest is unexplained. The sample records 250,000 to 300,000 clones, roughly 90% of which are singletons. The ten biggest clones cover 1.5% to 2% of the sample. The sequenced sample consisted of PBMCs or T cells enriched from blood (not recorded which). The receptors shown here come from a woman between 35 and 50 years old who had recovered from COVID-19.

The chain joins TRBV2 to TRBJ1-5, with TRBD1 matching over 9 bases. The CDR3 contains 16 residues. V lost 5 bases to trimming and J lost 2 bases; unmatched junction nucleotides: 7. Germline V lookup: CDR1 SNHLY, CDR2 FYNNEI. CDR3 protein: CASSFEQGAGNQPQHF. Here the CDR3 DNA reads TGTGCCAGCAGTTTTGAACAGGGGGCGGGCAATCAGCCCCAGCATTTT.

The V call is TRBV5-1, the J call TRBJ2-3, with D unresolved. Per the germline V gene, CDR1 is SGHRS and CDR2 is YFSETQ. Trimming took off 5 bases at V and 4 bases at J, with 14 bases between the two ends. This CDR3 spans 14 amino acids. CDR3 protein: CASSSLPDADTQYF. CDR3 coding DNA: TGCGCCAGCAGTAGCCTCCCCGATGCAGATACGCAGTATTTT.

This chain links TRBV30 with TRBJ2-7; maybe TRBD2 (5 bases). CDR1 and CDR2 from the germline V gene are GTSNPN and SVGIG (reference sequence). V lost 2 bases, J lost 4 bases, and 18 bases lay in between. CDR3 length: 15 amino acids. CDR3 sequence reads: CAWSRGSGTGYEQYF. The CDR3 bases are TGTGCCTGGAGTCGAGGGTCTGGCACGGGGTACGAGCAGTACTTC. The whole variable domain, filled in from reference TRBV30 and TRBJ2-7, reads SQTIHQWPATLVQPVGSPLSLECTVEGTSNPNLYWYRQAAGRGLQLLFYSVGIGQISSEVPQNLSASRPQDRQFILSSKKLLLSDSGFYLCAWSRGSGTGYEQYFGPGTRLTVT.

CDR3 coding DNA: TGTGCCAGCAGCTTAGTCACAGGATCCAACTATGGCTACACCTTC. Its protein product is CASSLVTGSNYGYTF. The rearrangement links TRBV7-2 to TRBJ1-2, with D possibly matching TRBD1 (5 bases). The V end lost 1 base, the J end lost 2 bases, and 11 bases lay between the germline ends. The CDR3 sequence is 15 residues long. CDR1 and CDR2 from the germline V gene are SGHTA and FQGNSA.

The chain combines TRBV19 with TRBJ2-5; a possible D gene is TRBD1 (5 bases). Germline CDR1 and CDR2: LNHDA and SQIVND (reference sequence). Between the trimmed V and J ends, which lost 3 bases and 5 bases, there was a span of 10 bases. The CDR3 is 13 amino acids. This CDR3 reads CASSIQGRETQYF. The DNA of the CDR3 is TGTGCCAGTAGTATCCAGGGAAGGGAGACCCAGTACTTC.